In its sample, the clone carrying this T cell receptor beta chain was seen a few times. The antigen remains unidentified. These data come from a study of beta chain features in type 1 diabetes. Study in general: Healthy donors, compared against patients, showed similar age, gender and cell yields. Sorted cells from all samples, numbering some 99,000,000, were examined. Study results and limitations: Type 1 diabetes patients had TCRB CDR3s that were shorter (moderately but significantly so) in all four CD4+ subsets. VDJ junctions from type 1 diabetes patients carried fewer insertions and larger deletions.

Purity exceeded 95% in all sorted populations. As every portion of the isolated RNA was reverse transcribed, the sequencing read expressed TCRB transcripts. The data were produced by immunoSEQ multiplex PCR, yet TCRdb's version contains in-frame clones alone and is incomplete. This table holds hundreds of thousands of clones, about an eighth found once. Sequenced input: naive CD4+ T cells from blood. This sequence was found in a man younger than 30 with type 1 diabetes.

DNA of the CDR3: TGTGCCAGCAGTTTAGGAACTGTTAGTGGAGAGACCCAGTACTTC. Encoded protein: CASSLGTVSGETQYF. The V gene is TRBV6-5, the J gene TRBJ2-5; unclear D gene. The V end lost 4 bases, the J end lost 4 bases, and 16 bases lay between the germline ends. The CDR3 covers 15 residues. CDR1 MNHEY and CDR2 SVGAGI come from the germline V gene.